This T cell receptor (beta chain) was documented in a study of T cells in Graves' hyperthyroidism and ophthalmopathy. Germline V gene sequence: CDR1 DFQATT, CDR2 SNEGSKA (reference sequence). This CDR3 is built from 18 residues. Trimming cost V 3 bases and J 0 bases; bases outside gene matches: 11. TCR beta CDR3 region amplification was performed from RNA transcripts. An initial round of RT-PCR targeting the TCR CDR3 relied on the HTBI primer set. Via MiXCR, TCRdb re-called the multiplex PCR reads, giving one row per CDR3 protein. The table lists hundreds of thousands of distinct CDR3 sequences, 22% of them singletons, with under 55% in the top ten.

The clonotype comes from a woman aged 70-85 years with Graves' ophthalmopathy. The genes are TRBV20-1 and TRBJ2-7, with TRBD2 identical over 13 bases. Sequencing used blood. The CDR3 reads CSASRPELAGGISYEQYF. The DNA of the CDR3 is TGCAGTGCTAGCCGACCGGAACTAGCGGGAGGGATCTCCTACGAGCAGTACTTC.